This T cell receptor beta chain stems from a study of blood T cell repertoires in COVID-19. Study as a whole: Samples representing acute and convalescent COVID-19 were sourced from the United States, Italy and Spain. Sample material is recorded as cDNA or gDNA derived from T cells, B-cell-depleted T cells, or PBMCs.

Original analysis: Researchers report that nucleated cell counts were estimated from reference gene primer amplification. Method: immunoSEQ multiplex PCR; TCRdb's copy keeps in-frame clones and lacks some. For V, J and clone size, that table is used; D and trimming come from the DNA. The sample has roughly 350,000 clones, around 91% seen once. Trimming cost V 3 bases and J 6 bases, with 10 bases left between them. The germline V gene has CDR1 SGDLS and CDR2 YYNGEE. This CDR3 is 14 amino acids long. V gene TRBV9 combines with J gene TRBJ1-6, with D perhaps matching TRBD1 (5 bases). The sequencing input was peripheral blood. The sequence was collected from a woman aged 18-29 years who had recovered from COVID-19. In nucleotides, the CDR3 is TGTGCCAGCAGCGCCGGGACTTTTAATTCACCCCTCCACTTT. Its translation is CASSAGTFNSPLHF.